This TCR beta chain was captured by sequencing in a study of CD8 T cells in ankylosing spondylitis. Overall study results and limits: Within ankylosing spondylitis blood, a TCR beta motif made up of under 10 highly homologous variants appeared to be characteristic. In peripheral blood, disease-linked CD8+ clones occurred at relatively low frequencies.

Looked up from germline, CDR1 is SNHLY and CDR2 is FYNNEI. The length of the CDR3 is 15 residues. The germline V and J ends were trimmed by 7 bases and 2 bases, with 17 bases remaining between them. There are a few counts of this clonotype. Its antigen remains unidentified. TCRdb used MiXCR to reprocess the 5' RACE reads, holding one entry per CDR3 protein. The data hold over 200,000 distinct CDR3 sequences, with 18% observed a single time. This TCR came from a male donor with ankylosing spondylitis. The specimen was blood, either unsorted or a sorted T cell fraction (not recorded which). This chain links TRBV2 with TRBJ1-2, with a weak D call TRBD1 (6 bases). CDR3 coding DNA: TGTGCCAGCATTAGAAGGGGGTCAGGGAACTATGGCTACACCTTC. It specifies CASIRRGSGNYGYTF.